This record looks at one T cell receptor beta chain sequence and its context. Clones were sequenced by immunoSEQ multiplex PCR, and TCRdb holds only the in-frame ones, with some missing. The sample shows tens of thousands of clones, about 85% of them seen only once. This record comes from a study of control samples from healthy donors and cancer patients. Germline values: CDR1 MGHRA, CDR2 YSYEKL. V gave up 2 bases and J gave up 10 bases; unmatched junction bases: 4. CDR3 length equals 12 residues. The clonotype was recovered from a woman aged 70-85 years in good health. The sample consisted of blood. The chain links TRBV4-1 to TRBJ1-1; 7 bases line up with TRBD1. CDR3 sequence: CASSQHTGVAFF. The CDR3 DNA sequence: TGCGCCAGCAGCCAACACACAGGGGTAGCTTTCTTT.